One and the same sample provided the 26 T cell receptor beta chains below, sequenced in a study of blood T cells in healthy people across ages. Alongside a J-beta primer mix, a sample-barcoded 5' primer served in a second PCR lasting about 7 to 12 cycles. Using its own MiXCR run on the 5' RACE reads, TCRdb lists one record per CDR3 protein. In the table there are approximately 1.5 million distinct CDR3 sequences, roughly 43% of which are singletons. Sequences were obtained from blood. The receptors originated from a woman between 18 and 30 years old in good health.

The chain has TRBV20-1 and TRBJ2-5; D gene ambiguous. Germline CDR1 and CDR2: DFQATT and SNEGSKA (reference sequence). With 1 base removed from V and 1 base from J, the gap between germline ends came to 7 bases. The CDR3 sequence is 13 residues long. CDR3 sequence: CSARARGQETQYF. CDR3 DNA sequence: TGCAGTGCTAGAGCGCGAGGCCAAGAGACCCAGTACTTC.

The chain combines TRBV27 with TRBJ2-1, with a weak D call TRBD2 (6 bases). Germline-derived CDR1 and CDR2 are MNHEY and SMNVEV (reference sequence). The CDR3 consists of 16 residues. V gave up 6 bases and J gave up 3 bases, with 18 bases separating them. The CDR3 DNA reads as TGTGCCAGCAGCACCGCCAGCGGGTCCTACTACAATGAGCAGTTCTTC. Translating it yields CASSTASGSYYNEQFF.

In its sample, this clonotype was seen a few times. The chain couples TRBV24-1 to TRBJ2-3, with D unresolved. Germline loops: CDR1 KGHDR, CDR2 SFDVKD. The CDR3 runs 12 residues. V gave up 4 bases and J gave up 3 bases, with 4 bases separating them. For the CDR3, the DNA is TGTGCCACCAGTGAGGGGACAGATACGCAGTATTTT. This codes for CATSEGTDTQYF.

The CDR3 DNA reads as TGTGCCAGCAGCTTAAGGTTTAAGGATCCAGATACGCAGTATTTT. This sequence encodes CASSLRFKDPDTQYF. The chain employs TRBV7-2 and TRBJ2-3; D is ambiguous. V lost 2 bases to trimming and J lost 4 bases, with 13 bases between them. Germline lookup yields CDR1 SGHTA and CDR2 FQGNSA. CDR3 length: 15 residues.

This clonotype was observed a few times. V and J are TRBV4-2 and TRBJ2-3; D is unresolved. The V end lost 0 bases, the J end lost 2 bases, and 9 bases lay between the germline ends. The V gene's germline CDR1 is LGHNA and CDR2 YNFKEQ. The length of the CDR3 is 15 residues. The CDR3 protein is CASSQDVEYTDTQYF. The CDR3 bases are TGTGCCAGCAGCCAAGACGTAGAGTACACAGATACGCAGTATTTT.

This clonotype has only a few counts. The rearrangement joins TRBV5-6 to TRBJ2-3; TRBD2 matches 10 bases. V was pared by 5 bases and J by 2 bases, with 5 bases of the junction left unmatched. CDR3 size: 15 residues. Germline V gene data show CDR1 as SGHDT and CDR2 as YYEEEE. The CDR3 DNA reads as TGTGCCAGCAGGTGGACTAGCGGAAACACAGATACGCAGTATTTT. It is translated as CASRWTSGNTDTQYF.

This clonotype was detected a few times. The rearrangement joins TRBV28 to TRBJ1-4, with D possibly TRBD1 on 5 matching bases. Per the germline V gene, CDR1 is MDHEN and CDR2 is SYDVKM. CDR3 length: 13 amino acids. V shed 6 bases and J shed 10 bases, with 15 bases lying between them. CDR3: CASSLDLRGKLFF. CDR3 nucleotide sequence: TGTGCCAGCAGCCTCGACCTTAGGGGAAAACTGTTTTTT.

J is TRBJ2-7 and V is TRBV27; D uncertain. CDR1 MNHEY and CDR2 SMNVEV come from the germline V gene (reference sequence). V was pared by 3 bases and J by 1 base, with 7 bases between. The CDR3 loop spans 13 amino acids. CDR3: CASSFSISYEQYF. The CDR3 nucleotides are TGTGCCAGCAGTTTTTCGATTTCCTACGAGCAGTACTTC.

The rearrangement uses TRBV20-1 and TRBJ2-7; 10 nucleotides align to TRBD1. V lost 5 bases and J lost 4; bases outside the gene matches: 5. CDR3 length: 13 residues. Germline values: CDR1 DFQATT, CDR2 SNEGSKA (reference sequence). CDR3 protein: CSAQRGQGYEQYF. In DNA, the CDR3 is TGCAGTGCTCAGAGGGGACAGGGGTACGAGCAGTACTTC.

J is TRBJ2-3 and V is TRBV29-1, with D possibly matching TRBD2 (5 bases). Germline V gene lookup returns CDR1 SQVTM and CDR2 ANQGSEA. The ends were cut back, 3 bases at V and 7 bases at J, with 17 bases in the middle. The CDR3 contains 14 residues. The CDR3 nucleotides are TGCAGCGTTGAGGTTTGGACTTTAGCAAATACGCAGTATTTT. It yields the protein CSVEVWTLANTQYF.

V gene TRBV24-1 combines with J gene TRBJ2-3, with D maybe TRBD2 (5 bases). CDR3 length equals 12 residues. Germline V CDR1 and CDR2: KGHDR, SFDVKD. The V gene lost 6 bases and the J gene lost 5 bases, with 8 bases spanning the gap. The CDR3 loop reads CATSPGGDTQYF. CDR3 in DNA: TGTGCCACCAGTCCAGGAGGAGATACGCAGTATTTT.

The chain is built from TRBV4-3 and TRBJ2-7; 9 bases are a match to TRBD1. From germline, CDR1 is LGHNA and CDR2 YSLEER. The trim removed 4 bases at V and 4 bases at J, leaving 8 bases unmatched. The CDR3 spans 15 residues. The CDR3 coding sequence is TGCGCCAGCAGCCCGGGACAGGGCCTTTGGTACGAGCAGTACTTC. Protein sequence: CASSPGQGLWYEQYF.

The chain joins TRBV6-2 or TRBV6-3 to TRBJ2-3; the D is unclear. In germline, CDR1 is MNHEY, CDR2 SVGEGT. This CDR3 is built from 15 residues. V lost 5 bases and J lost 0, with 12 bases in between. CDR3 loop: CASSPRHPSTDTQYF. In DNA form, the CDR3 reads TGTGCCAGCAGTCCCCGACATCCTAGCACAGATACGCAGTATTTT.

This clonotype occurred a few times. The genes are TRBV6-1 and TRBJ1-2; no clear D gene. Germline V gene data show CDR1 as MNHNS and CDR2 as SASEGT. The CDR3 contains 15 residues. V lost 6 bases and J lost 6, with 20 bases in between. DNA for the CDR3: TGTGCCAGCAGCCGCCGAGCCCCGGATTATAATGGCTACACCTTC. As protein: CASSRRAPDYNGYTF.

The table lists this clonotype with a few counts. The chain is built from TRBV2 and TRBJ2-2, with 7 bases aligning to TRBD1. Per the germline V gene, CDR1 is SNHLY and CDR2 is FYNNEI. Unmatched junction bases numbered 5, after V lost 6 bases and J lost 4 bases. The CDR3 runs 14 residues. The CDR3 DNA sequence: TGTGCCAGCAGACAGGGGCCCGCCACCGGGGAGCTGTTTTTT. It encodes CASRQGPATGELFF.

The chain employs TRBV4-2 and TRBJ1-2, with D uncertain. V lost 0 bases, J lost 4 bases, and 9 bases lay in between. CDR3 length: 14 residues. In germline, CDR1 is LGHNA, CDR2 YNFKEQ. The chain's CDR3 is CASSQDDGLYGYTF. The CDR3 DNA is TGTGCCAGCAGCCAAGATGACGGACTCTATGGCTACACCTTC.

The rearrangement uses TRBV10-3 and TRBJ1-2; 8 positions agree with TRBD1. The CDR3 has 18 residues. V lost 0 bases, J lost 6 bases, and 15 bases stayed unmatched. Germline lookup yields CDR1 ENHRY and CDR2 SYGVKD. CDR3 bases: TGTGCCATCAGTGAGTCTCTGATCGGCGACAGGGGTCGTCATGGCTACACCTTC. It encodes CAISESLIGDRGRHGYTF.

The chain has TRBV28 and TRBJ2-3, with TRBD1 matching over 9 bases. The CDR3 length is 14 residues. V dropped 6 bases and J dropped 4; count of bases not matched to a gene: 5. Germline lookup yields CDR1 MDHEN and CDR2 SYDVKM. CDR3 protein: CASRPTGGADTQYF. As DNA, the CDR3 is TGTGCCAGCAGACCTACAGGGGGCGCAGATACGCAGTATTTT. The entire variable domain, with the rest obtained from reference TRBV28 and TRBJ2-3, is as follows: DVKVTQSSRYLVKRTGEKVFLECVQDMDHENMFWYRQDPGLGLRLIYFSYDVKMKEKGDIPEGYSVSREKKERFSLILESASTNQTSMYLCASRPTGGADTQYFGPGTRLTVL.

This clonotype appeared a few times. The chain couples TRBV6-5 to TRBJ2-7; TRBD2 matches 9 bases. Germline V CDR1 and CDR2: MNHEY, SVGAGI. V lost 0 bases, J lost 6 bases, and 0 bases stayed unmatched. This CDR3 is built from 13 residues. In nucleotides, the CDR3 is TGTGCCAGCAGTTACTCGGGACTAGCCGAGCAGTACTTC. Amino acid sequence: CASSYSGLAEQYF.

The rearrangement uses TRBV29-1 and TRBJ2-7, with 7 bases lining up with TRBD2. Germline V gene lookup returns CDR1 SQVTM and CDR2 ANQGSEA. This CDR3 has 14 amino acids. V lost 0 bases to trimming and J lost 12 bases; unmatched junction nucleotides: 14. The CDR3 sequence: CSVEDATSSIGAYF. The CDR3 DNA reads TGCAGCGTTGAAGACGCGACTAGCTCCATCGGCGCGTACTTC.

V is TRBV7-2 and J is TRBJ2-2; TRBD1 might be the D (5 bases). The CDR3 runs to 14 residues. V lost 5 bases to trimming and J lost 5 bases, with 12 bases between them. CDR1 is SGHTA and CDR2 is FQGNSA in the germline V gene. DNA for the CDR3: TGTGCCAGCAGCCCATCGACAGCAACCGGGGAGCTGTTTTTT. It translates to CASSPSTATGELFF.

The chain recombines TRBV5-5 with TRBJ2-7; 7 positions agree with TRBD2. Trimming at V came to 0 bases and at J to 5 bases, leaving 8 bases not matched to a gene. The CDR3 is made up of 15 amino acids. CDR1 SGHKS and CDR2 YYEKEE come from the germline V gene (reference sequence). In DNA, the CDR3 is TGTGCCAGCAGCTTGGTGAGGACTAGTACCCACGAGCAGTACTTC. Its translation is CASSLVRTSTHEQYF.

The chain has TRBV7-2 and TRBJ2-7, with D possibly TRBD1 on 6 matching bases. Trimming removed 4 bases from V and 5 bases from J, with 18 bases in between. The CDR3 runs to 15 residues. Germline loops: CDR1 SGHTA, CDR2 FQGNSA. The CDR3 loop reads CASSSRGGGGHEQYF. The CDR3 DNA reads as TGTGCCAGCAGCTCTAGAGGGGGTGGAGGACACGAGCAGTACTTC.

This sequence joins TRBV3-1 and TRBJ2-3; D possibly matches TRBD1 or TRBD2 (5 bases each). CDR3 length equals 13 residues. The V end lost 4 bases, the J end lost 4 bases, and 9 bases lay between the germline ends. Germline CDR1 is LGHDT and CDR2 is YNNKEL (reference sequence). CDR3: CASSRGPSDTQYF. The CDR3 DNA follows: TGTGCCAGCAGCCGGGGACCCTCAGATACGCAGTATTTT.

The chain couples TRBV28 to TRBJ1-2; 7 bases line up with TRBD1. Germline assignment: CDR1 MDHEN and CDR2 SYDVKM. CDR3 length: 15 amino acids. After removal of 4 bases from V and 3 bases from J, the junction contained 8 bases not matched to a gene. The CDR3: CASSSSHRGDYGYTF. CDR3 nucleotide sequence: TGTGCCAGCAGTTCATCACACAGGGGAGACTATGGCTACACCTTC.

This clonotype has a handful of counts. As DNA, the CDR3 is TGCAGTGCCACCGGCCGGGGGCAGTTCTTC. It specifies CSATGRGQFF. This sequence joins TRBV20-1 and TRBJ2-1, with D possibly matching TRBD2 (5 bases). Per the germline V gene, CDR1 is DFQATT and CDR2 is SNEGSKA (reference sequence). The CDR3 covers 10 residues. The V end lost 6 bases, the J end lost 12 bases, and 12 bases lay between the germline ends.